Listed below are T cell receptor beta chains from one sample, sequenced in a study of Ad26.COV2.S vaccination and SARS-CoV-2 variants. The table came from immunoSEQ multiplex PCR; TCRdb's copy has only in-frame clones and leaves some out. This table has under 400,000 clones, over 75% appearing once. This specimen consisted of peripheral blood, obtained in a trial of Ad26.COV2.S vaccine versus placebo. Every receptor here comes from a person between 18 and 59 years old who received the Ad26.COV2.S COVID-19 vaccine or a placebo. Both conserved end residues are part of each CDR3. A D gene is named only where the DNA matches it firmly. Expanded clones are given a class, and other clones once, few, many or no size at all.

d_gene: .; len: 15; j_gene: TRBJ1-1; v_gene: TRBV7-6; abundance: .; CDR3nt: TGTGCCAGCAGCTTAGAGGCAGAAATGAACACTGAAGCTTTCTTT; CDR3aa: CASSLEAEMNTEAFF
d_gene: TRBD1; len: 13; j_gene: TRBJ2-7; v_gene: TRBV12-3/TRBV12-4; abundance: .; CDR3nt: TGTGCCAGCAGCCTGACAGGGGCATACGAGCAGTACTTC; CDR3aa: CASSLTGAYEQYF
d_gene: .; len: 18; j_gene: TRBJ2-3; v_gene: TRBV4-3; abundance: .; CDR3nt: TGCGCCAGCAGCCAAGTCATTTTAGAGGAGGACCGCACAGATACGCAGTATTTT; CDR3aa: CASSQVILEEDRTDTQYF
d_gene: .; len: 16; j_gene: TRBJ2-5; v_gene: TRBV4-3; abundance: .; CDR3nt: TGCGCCAGCAGCCAAGGCCCCGGGACGGTCCAAGAGACCCAGTACTTC; CDR3aa: CASSQGPGTVQETQYF
d_gene: .; len: 14; j_gene: TRBJ1-4; v_gene: TRBV11-1; abundance: once; CDR3nt: TGTGCCAGCAGCGAAACGGCGGGACGTGAAAAACTGTTTTTT; CDR3aa: CASSETAGREKLFF
d_gene: TRBD1; len: 17; j_gene: TRBJ1-1; v_gene: TRBV5-1; abundance: .; CDR3nt: TGCGCCAGCTCACTGAGACAGGGGCCTCTGATGAACACTGAAGCTTTCTTT; CDR3aa: CASSLRQGPLMNTEAFF
d_gene: TRBD1; len: 15; j_gene: TRBJ1-1; v_gene: TRBV7-9; abundance: once; CDR3nt: TGTGCCAGCAGCTTAAGGACAGGGGTGGACACTGAAGCTTTCTTT; CDR3aa: CASSLRTGVDTEAFF
d_gene: .; len: 10; j_gene: TRBJ2-5; v_gene: TRBV30; abundance: .; CDR3nt: TGTGCCTCGACTGAGGTGACCCAGTACTTC; CDR3aa: CASTEVTQYF
d_gene: .; len: 16; j_gene: TRBJ2-3; v_gene: TRBV4-2; abundance: .; CDR3nt: TGTGCCAGCAGCCCTCTTCATGAGAGGCGCTACGATACGCAGTATTTT; CDR3aa: CASSPLHERRYDTQYF
d_gene: TRBD2; len: 16; j_gene: TRBJ2-1; v_gene: TRBV19; abundance: .; CDR3nt: TGTGCCAGTAGTATAGTCTCCGGGGGGGCAATCAATGAGCAGTTCTTC; CDR3aa: CASSIVSGGAINEQFF
d_gene: .; len: 14; j_gene: TRBJ2-5; v_gene: TRBV18; abundance: .; CDR3nt: TGTGCCAGCTCACCTCCGCAAAGGCAAGAGACCCAGTACTTC; CDR3aa: CASSPPQRQETQYF
d_gene: TRBD2; len: 16; j_gene: TRBJ2-3; v_gene: TRBV5-1; abundance: .; CDR3nt: TGCGCCAGCAGTCAACTAGCGGGGGCCCGGGCAGATACGCAGTATTTT; CDR3aa: CASSQLAGARADTQYF
d_gene: .; len: 14; j_gene: TRBJ1-3; v_gene: TRBV7-2; abundance: .; CDR3nt: TGTGCCAGCAGCTTAGAAGGGTCTGGAAACACCATATATTTT; CDR3aa: CASSLEGSGNTIYF
d_gene: .; len: 13; j_gene: TRBJ2-7; v_gene: TRBV14; abundance: once; CDR3nt: TGTGCCAGCAGCCAAGTGGGGGCCTACGAGCAGTACTTC; CDR3aa: CASSQVGAYEQYF
d_gene: TRBD2; len: 16; j_gene: TRBJ2-3; v_gene: TRBV18; abundance: .; CDR3nt: TGTGCCAGCTCACCTACTTTAGCGGGGGGCACAGATACGCAGTATTTT; CDR3aa: CASSPTLAGGTDTQYF
d_gene: TRBD2; len: 19; j_gene: TRBJ2-3; v_gene: TRBV27; abundance: .; CDR3nt: TGTGCCAGCAGTTTATCGGCACTAGCGGGGGGTGCTAGCACAGATACGCAGTATTTT; CDR3aa: CASSLSALAGGASTDTQYF
d_gene: .; len: 16; j_gene: TRBJ2-3; v_gene: TRBV5-1; abundance: .; CDR3nt: TGCGCCAGCAGCTTGGAAGGGACGGTGGGGACAGATACGCAGTATTTT; CDR3aa: CASSLEGTVGTDTQYF
d_gene: .; len: 14; j_gene: TRBJ1-4; v_gene: TRBV7-2; abundance: .; CDR3nt: TGTGCCAGCAGCTTAAGGGCAACTAATGAAAAACTGTTTTTT; CDR3aa: CASSLRATNEKLFF
d_gene: TRBD2; len: 15; j_gene: TRBJ2-1; v_gene: TRBV27; abundance: once; CDR3nt: TGTGCCAGCAGTTTATTAGCGGGGGGAGGTGGGGAGCAGTTCTTC; CDR3aa: CASSLLAGGGGEQFF
d_gene: .; len: 11; j_gene: TRBJ1-1; v_gene: TRBV28; abundance: few; CDR3nt: TGTGCCAGCAGTACTACCATGCTTTCTTTCTTT; CDR3aa: CASSTTMLSFF
d_gene: .; len: 17; j_gene: TRBJ1-3; v_gene: TRBV14; abundance: once; CDR3nt: TGTGCCAGCAGCCGGGACCCGTTTGTGGCTGGTGGAAACACCATATATTTT; CDR3aa: CASSRDPFVAGGNTIYF
d_gene: .; len: 13; j_gene: TRBJ1-3; v_gene: TRBV7-2; abundance: few; CDR3nt: TGTGCCAGCAGCTTAGGGGAAATAAACACCATATATTTT; CDR3aa: CASSLGEINTIYF
d_gene: TRBD1; len: 15; j_gene: TRBJ1-4; v_gene: TRBV4-2; abundance: .; CDR3nt: TGTGCCAGCAGCCCGCGGACAGGGGAAAATGAAAAACTGTTTTTT; CDR3aa: CASSPRTGENEKLFF
d_gene: TRBD1; len: 16; j_gene: TRBJ2-2; v_gene: TRBV9; abundance: .; CDR3nt: TGTGCCAGCGCTAGGACGACAGGGTTGGTGACCGGGGAGCTGTTTTTT; CDR3aa: CASARTTGLVTGELFF
d_gene: TRBD1; len: 15; j_gene: TRBJ1-2; v_gene: TRBV4-3; abundance: .; CDR3nt: TGCGCCAGCAGCCTTGGGACAGGGAATTTACATGGCTACACCTTC; CDR3aa: CASSLGTGNLHGYTF
d_gene: TRBD1; len: 12; j_gene: TRBJ1-1; v_gene: TRBV29-1; abundance: .; CDR3nt: TGCAGCGTGGTCCGGGACAGGCCTGAAGCTTTCTTT; CDR3aa: CSVVRDRPEAFF
d_gene: .; len: 16; j_gene: TRBJ2-4; v_gene: TRBV30; abundance: once; CDR3nt: TGTGCCTGGAGTGTACAGGGTGGGTTTAGCAAAAACATTCAGTACTTC; CDR3aa: CAWSVQGGFSKNIQYF
d_gene: .; len: 14; j_gene: TRBJ2-3; v_gene: TRBV5-8; abundance: .; CDR3nt: TGTGCCAGCAGCTCTCAGGGGCCCACAGATACGCAGTATTTT; CDR3aa: CASSSQGPTDTQYF
d_gene: TRBD1; len: 14; j_gene: TRBJ1-2; v_gene: TRBV27; abundance: .; CDR3nt: TGTGCCAGCAGTCAAACAGGGGGTGGATATGGCTACACCTTC; CDR3aa: CASSQTGGGYGYTF
d_gene: .; len: 16; j_gene: TRBJ2-1; v_gene: TRBV7-3; abundance: .; CDR3nt: TGTGCCAGCAGCTTTAGGAGGACGAGCTCCTACAATGAGCAGTTCTTC; CDR3aa: CASSFRRTSSYNEQFF
d_gene: TRBD1; len: 13; j_gene: TRBJ1-2; v_gene: TRBV5-4; abundance: .; CDR3nt: TGTGCCGGAGCGGGGGGACAGGGTAATGGCTACACCTTC; CDR3aa: CAGAGGQGNGYTF
d_gene: .; len: 14; j_gene: TRBJ1-2; v_gene: TRBV30; abundance: many; CDR3nt: TGTGCCTGGAGGTCCCCCCTCCCATTCTATGGCTACACCTTC; CDR3aa: CAWRSPLPFYGYTF
d_gene: .; len: 15; j_gene: TRBJ2-7; v_gene: TRBV7-2; abundance: once; CDR3nt: TGTGCCAGCAGCTTAAGGTCTGGCGGTTATTCCGAGCAGTACTTC; CDR3aa: CASSLRSGGYSEQYF
d_gene: .; len: 13; j_gene: TRBJ2-2; v_gene: TRBV30; abundance: .; CDR3nt: TGTGCCTGGACCACAGGGAACACCGGGGAGCTGTTTTTT; CDR3aa: CAWTTGNTGELFF
d_gene: .; len: 18; j_gene: TRBJ1-2; v_gene: TRBV13; abundance: once; CDR3nt: TGTGCCAGCAGCTTAGATATACGACCGTCCGACGGGGACTATGGCTACACCTTC; CDR3aa: CASSLDIRPSDGDYGYTF
d_gene: .; len: 14; j_gene: TRBJ1-1; v_gene: TRBV19; abundance: .; CDR3nt: TGTGCCAGTAGTATACAGCGGGTGAACACTGAAGCTTTCTTT; CDR3aa: CASSIQRVNTEAFF
d_gene: TRBD1; len: 17; j_gene: TRBJ2-1; v_gene: TRBV13; abundance: .; CDR3nt: TGTGCCAGCAGCTTAGGGGGCCCAGGGGGCTACTACAATGAGCAGTTCTTC; CDR3aa: CASSLGGPGGYYNEQFF
d_gene: .; len: 11; j_gene: TRBJ2-7; v_gene: TRBV27; abundance: few; CDR3nt: TGTGCCAGCAGTTTCCGCTACGAGCAGTACTTC; CDR3aa: CASSFRYEQYF
d_gene: .; len: 13; j_gene: TRBJ1-2; v_gene: TRBV12-5; abundance: .; CDR3nt: TGTGCTAGTGGTTTGGGGGGGTCCTATGGCTACACCTTC; CDR3aa: CASGLGGSYGYTF
d_gene: .; len: 13; j_gene: TRBJ2-1; v_gene: TRBV4-3; abundance: .; CDR3nt: TGCGCCAGCAGCCATATACCCCCCTGCAGGGAAGTCTTC; CDR3aa: CASSHIPPCREVF
d_gene: TRBD1; len: 14; j_gene: TRBJ2-3; v_gene: TRBV5-1; abundance: .; CDR3nt: TGCGCCAGCAGCTTGATACAGGGGGGCGATACGCAGTATTTT; CDR3aa: CASSLIQGGDTQYF
d_gene: .; len: 12; j_gene: TRBJ1-1; v_gene: TRBV12-3/TRBV12-4; abundance: .; CDR3nt: TGTGCCAGCAGCCCAGACAACACTGAAGCTTTCTTT; CDR3aa: CASSPDNTEAFF
d_gene: .; len: 13; j_gene: TRBJ1-1; v_gene: TRBV9; abundance: .; CDR3nt: TGTGCCAGCAGTGAGACTGGCCTCACTGAAGCTTTCTTT; CDR3aa: CASSETGLTEAFF
d_gene: TRBD1; len: 14; j_gene: TRBJ1-1; v_gene: TRBV4-1; abundance: .; CDR3nt: TGCGCCAGCAGCCATACAGGGGTTAGCACTGAAGCTTTCTTT; CDR3aa: CASSHTGVSTEAFF
d_gene: .; len: 14; j_gene: TRBJ1-1; v_gene: TRBV29-1; abundance: .; CDR3nt: TGCAGCGCGCCCCGGGGGGGGCCGTCCGCTGAAGCTTTCTTT; CDR3aa: CSAPRGGPSAEAFF
d_gene: .; len: 19; j_gene: TRBJ2-2; v_gene: TRBV4-1; abundance: .; CDR3nt: TGCGCCAGCAGCCCCGAGGGGGGTGGGCGACAGCAGAACACCGGGGAGCTGTTTTTT; CDR3aa: CASSPEGGGRQQNTGELFF
d_gene: .; len: 13; j_gene: TRBJ2-2; v_gene: TRBV6-5; abundance: .; CDR3nt: TGTGCCAGCAGATACAGAGGGTCGGGGGAGCTGTTTTTT; CDR3aa: CASRYRGSGELFF
d_gene: TRBD1; len: 14; j_gene: TRBJ1-1; v_gene: TRBV6-2/TRBV6-3; abundance: .; CDR3nt: TGTGCCAGCAGTTCCGGGACAGCGGGAACTGAAGCTTTCTTT; CDR3aa: CASSSGTAGTEAFF
d_gene: TRBD1; len: 15; j_gene: TRBJ2-7; v_gene: TRBV25-1; abundance: .; CDR3nt: TGTGCCAGCAGTCCCCCTGGGACAGGGGTATACGAGCAGTACTTC; CDR3aa: CASSPPGTGVYEQYF
d_gene: .; len: 14; j_gene: TRBJ2-3; v_gene: TRBV11-2; abundance: .; CDR3nt: TGTGCCAGCAGCGGGAGCCCTAGCACAGATACGCAGTATTTT; CDR3aa: CASSGSPSTDTQYF